One and the same sample provided the 15 T cell receptor beta chains below, sequenced in a study of brain T cells in children with intractable seizures. Documented time point: blood from clinic visit 5 months post-surgery; TSC patient then seizure free. Produced via immunoSEQ multiplex PCR; TCRdb's table is partial and in-frame only. Counted here are 300,000 to 400,000 clones, over 90% occurring once; the ten biggest clones make up 5.7%. The sample consisted of peripheral blood, taken roughly 5 months after surgery. These receptors were obtained from a boy less than two years old with tuberous sclerosis and intractable seizures.

The gene calls are TRBV2 and TRBJ1-4; 9 bases line up with TRBD1. Germline values: CDR1 SNHLY, CDR2 FYNNEI. Trimming took 8 bases from V and 1 from J; bases not matched to a gene: 8. The CDR3 contains 16 residues. The CDR3 DNA follows: TGTGCCAGCGGCGGGACAGGGTATTTAACTAATGAAAAACTGTTTTTT. Residues: CASGGTGYLTNEKLFF.

The chain couples TRBV15 to TRBJ1-6; 11 bases match TRBD1. The germline CDR1 and CDR2 sequences are LNHNV and YYDKDF (reference sequence). The CDR3 covers 16 residues. Unmatched junction bases numbered 2, after V lost 0 bases and J lost 7 bases. The CDR3 protein is CATSRDRDRGNSPLHF. The CDR3 nucleotides are TGTGCCACCAGCAGAGATCGGGACAGGGGGAATTCACCCCTCCACTTT.

The gene calls are TRBV6-5 and TRBJ1-1; D remains ambiguous. The CDR3 is made up of 14 amino acids. Per germline, CDR1 MNHEY and CDR2 SVGAGI. V was shortened by 3 bases and J by 4 bases, with 12 bases between the two germline ends. CDR3 DNA: TGTGCCAGCAGTTATAGGGAGAGAACCACTGAAGCTTTCTTT. As protein: CASSYRERTTEAFF.

In DNA form, the CDR3 reads TGTGCCAGCAAGTACAGGGGACCCTACGAGCAGTACTTC. Translated: CASKYRGPYEQYF. The rearrangement uses TRBV5-8 and TRBJ2-7, with TRBD1 identical over 7 bases. The CDR3 consists of 13 residues. CDR1 SGHTS and CDR2 YDEGEE come from the germline V gene. V lost 6 bases, J lost 2 bases, and 5 bases stayed unmatched.

The CDR3 here is CASSLDPGGGEQYF. CDR3 nucleotide sequence: TGCGCCAGCAGCTTGGACCCGGGAGGCGGGGAGCAGTACTTC. The chain has TRBV5-1 and TRBJ2-7, with 7 nucleotides matching TRBD2. V trimming: 0 bases; J trimming: 7 bases; junction bases outside the gene matches: 7. This CDR3 is 14 amino acids long. Germline V gene data show CDR1 as SGHRS and CDR2 as YFSETQ. Complete variable domain (other parts from reference TRBV5-1 and TRBJ2-7): KAGVTQTPRYLIKTRGQQVTLSCSPISGHRSVSWYQQTPGQGLQFLFEYFSETQRNKGNFPGRFSGRQFSNSRSEMNVSTLELGDSALYLCASSLDPGGGEQYFGPGTRLTVT.

The chain recombines TRBV25-1 with TRBJ2-7; 10 positions match TRBD1. V gave up 2 bases and J gave up 5 bases; unmatched junction bases: 9. The V gene's germline CDR1 is MGHDK and CDR2 SYGVNS. The CDR3 has 16 residues. The chain's CDR3 is CASSEPSGQGGNEQYF. The DNA for the CDR3 is TGTGCCAGCAGTGAACCCAGCGGACAGGGGGGGAACGAGCAGTACTTC.

The rearrangement uses TRBV5-1 and TRBJ1-2, with TRBD1 matching 8 bases. CDR3 length: 14 residues. The germline gives CDR1 SGHRS, CDR2 YFSETQ. V trimming: 4 bases; J trimming: 1 base; junction bases outside the gene matches: 3. This chain's CDR3 is CASSRQGHNYGYTF. DNA of the CDR3: TGCGCCAGCAGCCGACAGGGGCATAACTATGGCTACACCTTC.

V and J are TRBV30 and TRBJ2-1; D uncertain. This CDR3 has 12 residues. V was cut by 0 bases and J by 12 bases, with 12 bases left in between. CDR1 is GTSNPN, CDR2 SVGIG, per germline (reference sequence). The DNA for the CDR3 is TGTGCCTGGAGTGTGTCGGCCGGCGGGCAGTTCTTC. It is translated as CAWSVSAGGQFF. Together with reference TRBV30 and TRBJ2-1, the CDR3 gives the full variable domain: SQTIHQWPATLVQPVGSPLSLECTVEGTSNPNLYWYRQAAGRGLQLLFYSVGIGQISSEVPQNLSASRPQDRQFILSSKKLLLSDSGFYLCAWSVSAGGQFFGPGTRLTVL.

J is TRBJ2-7 and V is TRBV3-1 (or the pseudogene TRBV3-2); 13 nucleotides line up with TRBD2. Unmatched junction bases numbered 7, after V lost 5 bases and J lost 6 bases. Looked up from germline, CDR1 is LGHDT and CDR2 is YNNKEL (reference sequence). The length of the CDR3 is 15 residues. CDR3 sequence: CASSFRTSGSSEQYF. CDR3 sequence (DNA): TGTGCCAGCAGCTTCCGGACTAGCGGGAGTTCCGAGCAGTACTTC.

For this clone: Other DNA sequences in this specimen translate into the identical CDR3. In nucleotides, the CDR3 is TGTGCCAGTAGTAGAGGACTGAACACTGAAGCTTTCTTT. Translation: CASSRGLNTEAFF. This chain links TRBV19 with TRBJ1-1; D remains unclear. The CDR3 has 13 residues. Germline-derived CDR1 and CDR2 are LNHDA and SQIVND (reference sequence). V was shortened by 4 bases and J by 0 bases, with 6 bases between the two germline ends.

The gene calls are TRBV6-5 and TRBJ2-1; D is perhaps TRBD1 (6 bases). There are 13 residues in the CDR3. Germline V gives CDR1 MNHEY, CDR2 SVGAGI. Deletions cut 0 bases from V and 8 bases from J, with 8 bases between. CDR3 nucleotides: TGTGCCAGCAGTTACTCGTCAGGGGATGAGCAGTTCTTC. Its translation is CASSYSSGDEQFF.

The CDR3 DNA is TGCGCCAGCAGCCCGGGACTAGCGGGGGGCCGAGCCAAAAACATTCAGTACTTC. Translation gives CASSPGLAGGRAKNIQYF. The chain couples TRBV4-1 to TRBJ2-4, with 15 nucleotides matching TRBD2. The ends lost 4 bases at V and 0 bases at J; junction bases unmatched: 4. CDR1 is MGHRA, CDR2 YSYEKL, per germline. The CDR3 extends over 18 amino acids.

This chain connects TRBV4-1 to TRBJ2-1; 10 bases fit TRBD2. The CDR3 extends over 17 amino acids. Germline values: CDR1 MGHRA, CDR2 YSYEKL. V shed 4 bases and J 5 bases; nucleotides not matched to a gene: 11. CDR3 sequence: CASSLGTSDRPDNEQFF. The DNA for the CDR3 is TGCGCCAGCAGCCTCGGGACTAGCGATCGACCTGACAATGAGCAGTTCTTC.

This chain connects TRBV6-6 to TRBJ2-5, with 10 bases that match TRBD1. The CDR3 is 13 amino acids. The junction had 5 bases not matched to a gene; V was cut back by 6 bases and J by 7 bases. Germline V gene data show CDR1 as MNHNY and CDR2 as SVGAGI (reference sequence). The CDR3 here is CASSGGQGGTQYF. CDR3 in DNA: TGTGCCAGCAGCGGCGGACAGGGGGGGACCCAGTACTTC.

The CDR3 DNA follows: TGCAGTGCTAGTAGCCTAGCGGGGGGGCGGAATGAGCAGTTCTTC. It translates to CSASSLAGGRNEQFF. The J gene is TRBJ2-1, the V gene TRBV20-1; 12 bases align to TRBD2. The CDR3 runs to 15 residues. The V and J ends lost 3 bases and 7 bases, in that order; junction bases with no gene match: 7. Per the germline V gene, CDR1 is DFQATT and CDR2 is SNEGSKA (reference sequence).